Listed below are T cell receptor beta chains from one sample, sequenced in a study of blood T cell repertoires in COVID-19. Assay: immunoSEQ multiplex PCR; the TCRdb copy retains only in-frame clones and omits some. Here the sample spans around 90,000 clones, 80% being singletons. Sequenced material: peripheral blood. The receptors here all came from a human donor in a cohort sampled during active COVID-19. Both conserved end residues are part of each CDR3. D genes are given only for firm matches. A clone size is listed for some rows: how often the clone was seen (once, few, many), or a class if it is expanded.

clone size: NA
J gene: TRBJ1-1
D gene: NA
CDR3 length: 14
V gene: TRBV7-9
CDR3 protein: CASSLGGVNTEAFF
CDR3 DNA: TGTGCCAGCAGCTTAGGCGGGGTAAATACTGAAGCTTTCTTT

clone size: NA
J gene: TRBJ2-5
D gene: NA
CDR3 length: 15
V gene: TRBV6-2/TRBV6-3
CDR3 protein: CASSFSTESQETQYF
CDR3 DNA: TGTGCCAGCAGTTTCTCTACAGAATCCCAAGAGACCCAGTACTTC

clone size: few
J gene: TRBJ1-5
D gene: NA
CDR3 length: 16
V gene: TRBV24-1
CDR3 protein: CATSDSYGTTNQPQHF
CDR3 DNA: TGTGCCACCAGTGACTCCTACGGGACAACTAATCAGCCCCAGCATTTT

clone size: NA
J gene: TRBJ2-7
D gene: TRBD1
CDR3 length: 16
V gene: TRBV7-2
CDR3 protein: CASSLWTGGLSYEQYF
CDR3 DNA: TGTGCCAGCAGCTTATGGACAGGGGGCCTTTCCTACGAGCAGTACTTC

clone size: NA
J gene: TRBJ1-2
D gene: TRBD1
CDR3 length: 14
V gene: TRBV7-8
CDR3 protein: CASSATGSAYGYTF
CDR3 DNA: TGTGCCAGCAGCGCGACAGGGAGTGCCTATGGCTACACCTTC

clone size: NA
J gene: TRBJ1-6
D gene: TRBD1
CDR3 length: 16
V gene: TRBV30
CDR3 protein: CAWRIAGQGSHSPLHF
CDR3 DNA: TGTGCCTGGAGAATTGCGGGACAGGGGTCCCATTCACCCCTCCACTTT

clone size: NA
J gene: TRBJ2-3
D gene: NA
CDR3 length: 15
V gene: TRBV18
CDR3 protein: CASSPPGTYTDTQYF
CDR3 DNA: TGTGCCAGCTCACCACCGGGCACCTACACAGATACGCAGTATTTT

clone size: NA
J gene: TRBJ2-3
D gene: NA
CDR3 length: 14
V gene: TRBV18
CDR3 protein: CASSPNRDTDTQYF
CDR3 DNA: TGTGCCAGCTCACCAAACAGGGACACAGATACGCAGTATTTT

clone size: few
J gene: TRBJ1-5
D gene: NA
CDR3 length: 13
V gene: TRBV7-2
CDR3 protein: CASSFTGWQPQHF
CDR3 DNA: TGTGCCAGCAGCTTTACAGGGTGGCAGCCCCAGCATTTT

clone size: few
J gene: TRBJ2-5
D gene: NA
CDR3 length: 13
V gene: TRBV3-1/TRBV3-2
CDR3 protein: CASSQVSSGTQYF
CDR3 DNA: TGTGCCAGCAGCCAAGTGTCTTCGGGGACCCAGTACTTC

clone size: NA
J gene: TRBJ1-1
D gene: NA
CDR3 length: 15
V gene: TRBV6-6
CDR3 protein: CASSPPGGPYTEAFF
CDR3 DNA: TGTGCCAGCAGTCCCCCCGGGGGGCCCTACACTGAAGCTTTCTTT

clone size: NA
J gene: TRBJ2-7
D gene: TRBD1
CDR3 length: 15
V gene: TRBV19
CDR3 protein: CASSIRQGVPYEQYF
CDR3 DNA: TGTGCCAGTAGTATTCGACAGGGGGTGCCCTACGAGCAGTACTTC

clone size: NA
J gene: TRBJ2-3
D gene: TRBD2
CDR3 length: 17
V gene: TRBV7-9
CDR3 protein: CASSSRTSGPRADTQYF
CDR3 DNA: TGTGCCAGCAGCTCTAGGACTAGCGGGCCCAGAGCAGATACGCAGTATTTT

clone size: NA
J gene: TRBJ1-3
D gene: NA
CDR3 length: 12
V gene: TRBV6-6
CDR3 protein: CASQGIENTIYF
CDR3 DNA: TGTGCCAGCCAGGGTATCGAGAACACCATATATTTT

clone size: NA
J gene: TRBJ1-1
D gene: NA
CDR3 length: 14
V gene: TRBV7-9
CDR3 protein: CASSLAGGLGEAFF
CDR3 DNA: TGTGCCAGCAGCTTGGCGGGGGGGCTGGGGGAAGCTTTCTTT

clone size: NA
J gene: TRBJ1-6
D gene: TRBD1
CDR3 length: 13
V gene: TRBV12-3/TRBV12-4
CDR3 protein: CASSHDRAEPLHF
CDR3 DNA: TGTGCCAGCAGCCATGACAGGGCGGAGCCCCTCCACTTT

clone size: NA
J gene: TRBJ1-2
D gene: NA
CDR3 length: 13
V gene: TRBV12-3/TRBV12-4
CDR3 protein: CASSPGIDYGYTF
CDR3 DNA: TGTGCCAGCAGCCCAGGGATCGACTATGGCTACACCTTC

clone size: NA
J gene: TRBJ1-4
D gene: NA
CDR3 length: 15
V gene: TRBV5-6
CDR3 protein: CASSLSARPGEKLFF
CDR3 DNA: TGTGCCAGCAGCTTAAGCGCTCGGCCGGGTGAAAAACTGTTTTTT

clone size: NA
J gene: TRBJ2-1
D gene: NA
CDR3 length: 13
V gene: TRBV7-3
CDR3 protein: CASSSGGFNEQFF
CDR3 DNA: TGTGCCAGCAGCTCAGGGGGGTTCAATGAGCAGTTCTTC

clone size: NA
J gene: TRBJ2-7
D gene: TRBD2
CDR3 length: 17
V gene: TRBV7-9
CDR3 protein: CATTGLAGGKSSYEQYF
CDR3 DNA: TGTGCCACCACGGGACTAGCGGGAGGTAAAAGCTCCTACGAGCAGTACTTC

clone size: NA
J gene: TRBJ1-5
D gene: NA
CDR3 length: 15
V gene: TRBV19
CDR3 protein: CASSIAGGGGQPQHF
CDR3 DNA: TGTGCCAGTAGTATCGCGGGGGGCGGAGGTCAGCCCCAGCATTTT

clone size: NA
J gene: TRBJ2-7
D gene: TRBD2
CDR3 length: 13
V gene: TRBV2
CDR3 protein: CASRTGGMYEQYF
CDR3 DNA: TGTGCCAGCAGAACCGGGGGGATGTACGAGCAGTACTTC

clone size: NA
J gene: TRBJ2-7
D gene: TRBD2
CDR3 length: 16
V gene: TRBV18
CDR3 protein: CASSPPGLAETYEQYF
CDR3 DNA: TGTGCCAGCTCACCACCGGGGCTAGCGGAGACCTACGAGCAGTACTTC

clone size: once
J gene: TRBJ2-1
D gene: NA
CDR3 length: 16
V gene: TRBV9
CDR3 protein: CASSPRGGGNYNEQFF
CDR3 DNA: TGTGCCAGCAGCCCAAGAGGGGGGGGCAATTACAATGAGCAGTTCTTC

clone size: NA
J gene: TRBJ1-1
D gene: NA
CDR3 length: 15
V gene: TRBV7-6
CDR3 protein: CASSSQPGVDTEAFF
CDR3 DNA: TGTGCCAGCAGCTCCCAACCCGGGGTTGACACTGAAGCTTTCTTT

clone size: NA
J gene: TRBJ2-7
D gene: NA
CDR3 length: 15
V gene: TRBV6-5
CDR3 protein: CASYLRGAGSYEQYF
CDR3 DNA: TGTGCCAGCTACTTGCGGGGTGCGGGATCCTACGAGCAGTACTTC

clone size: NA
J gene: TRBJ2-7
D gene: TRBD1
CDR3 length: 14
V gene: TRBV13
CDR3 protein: CASSSGQGADEQYF
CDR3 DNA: TGTGCCAGCAGCTCGGGACAGGGAGCCGACGAGCAGTACTTC

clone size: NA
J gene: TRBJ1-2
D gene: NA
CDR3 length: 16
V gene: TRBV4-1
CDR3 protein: CASSQEGWGGTDGYTF
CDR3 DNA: TGCGCCAGCAGCCAAGAGGGCTGGGGGGGAACGGATGGCTACACCTTC

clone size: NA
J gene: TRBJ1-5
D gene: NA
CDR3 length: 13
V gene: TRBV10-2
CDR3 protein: CASRENSNQPQHF
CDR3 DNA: TGCGCCAGCCGGGAGAATAGCAATCAGCCCCAGCATTTT

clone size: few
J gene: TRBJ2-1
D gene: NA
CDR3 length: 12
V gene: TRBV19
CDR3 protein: CASSMTVDEQFF
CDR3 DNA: TGTGCCAGTAGTATGACAGTTGATGAGCAGTTCTTC

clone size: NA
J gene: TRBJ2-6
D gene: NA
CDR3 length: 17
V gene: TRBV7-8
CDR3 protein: CASSLLSGSSGANVLTF
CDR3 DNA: TGTGCCAGCAGCTTGTTGTCTGGGAGCTCTGGGGCCAACGTCCTGACTTTC

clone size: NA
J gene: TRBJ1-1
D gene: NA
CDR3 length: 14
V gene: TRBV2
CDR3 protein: CASRPGGRLTEAFF
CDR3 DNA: TGTGCCAGCAGGCCCGGTGGCAGGTTAACTGAAGCTTTCTTT

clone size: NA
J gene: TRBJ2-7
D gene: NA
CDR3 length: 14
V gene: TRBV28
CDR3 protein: CASSFTGRSYEQYF
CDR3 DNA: TGTGCCAGCAGTTTTACGGGTCGTTCCTACGAGCAGTACTTC

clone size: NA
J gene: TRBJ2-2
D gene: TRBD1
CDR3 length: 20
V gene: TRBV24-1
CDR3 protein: CATSDLTGTGTGSDTGELFF
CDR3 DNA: TGTGCCACCAGTGATTTAACCGGGACAGGGACGGGGAGCGACACCGGGGAGCTGTTTTTT

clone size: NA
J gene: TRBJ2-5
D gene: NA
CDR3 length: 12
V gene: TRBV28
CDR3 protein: CASSVTLETQYF
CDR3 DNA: TGTGCCAGCAGTGTGACTTTAGAGACCCAGTACTTC

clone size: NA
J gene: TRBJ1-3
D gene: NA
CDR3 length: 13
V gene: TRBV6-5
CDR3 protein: CASMQYSGNTIYF
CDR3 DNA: TGTGCCAGCATGCAGTACTCTGGAAACACCATATATTTT

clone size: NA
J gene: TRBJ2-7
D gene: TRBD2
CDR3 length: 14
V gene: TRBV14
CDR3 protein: CASSRTSGSYEQYF
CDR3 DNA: TGTGCCAGCAGCCGGACTAGCGGGAGCTACGAGCAGTACTTC

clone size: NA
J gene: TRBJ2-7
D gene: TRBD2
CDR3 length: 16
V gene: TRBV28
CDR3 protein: CASSLGGAGENHEQYF
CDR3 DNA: TGTGCCAGCAGTTTGGGTGGGGCGGGAGAAAACCACGAGCAGTACTTC

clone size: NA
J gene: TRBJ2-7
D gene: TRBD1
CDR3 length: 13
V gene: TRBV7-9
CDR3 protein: CASSGQALGEQYF
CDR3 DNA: TGTGCCAGCAGCGGACAGGCCCTCGGCGAGCAGTACTTC

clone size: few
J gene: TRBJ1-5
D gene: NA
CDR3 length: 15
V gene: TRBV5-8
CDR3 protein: CASSLAGYSNQPQHF
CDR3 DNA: TGTGCCAGCAGCTTGGCGGGATATAGCAATCAGCCCCAGCATTTT